This TCR beta chain was obtained from a study of molecular identifiers for immune sequencing clone quantification. One entry per CDR3 protein, called by TCRdb with MiXCR from the PCR reads. The sample includes hundreds of thousands of distinct CDR3 sequences, about 21% seen only once; the top ten take about 0.81%. The CDR3 spans 16 residues. Losses at the gene ends were 0 bases for V and 1 base for J; bases not matched to a gene: 1. The V gene's germline CDR1 is SEHNR and CDR2 FQNEAQ (reference sequence). The source is a human donor in good health. Some libraries in this study had Jurkat cell RNA spiked in. Specimen: naive CD8+ T cells from blood, with Jurkat cell RNA spiked in. The subset denotes: FACS-sorted CD8+CD4-CCR7+CD45RA+ naive T cells. The chain has TRBV7-9 and TRBJ2-3, with TRBD2 identical over 10 bases. Here the CDR3 DNA reads TGTGCCAGCAGCTTAGCGCTAGCGGGAGGCACAGATACGCAGTATTTT. Protein product: CASSLALAGGTDTQYF.